A selection of T cell receptor beta chains follows, all from one sample in a study of T cell repertoires in cytomegalovirus infection. Using its own MiXCR run on the reads, TCRdb lists one record per CDR3 protein. The table includes 740,000 or so distinct CDR3 sequences, 35% to 45% detected once. The sample consisted of PBMCs. These receptors originate from a human donor in good health (CMV status not recorded). Some clones in this sample may be carry-over from other donors' samples. The CDR3 runs from the conserved cysteine through the conserved F or W. A D gene is named only where the DNA matches it firmly. The size of a clone is reported for some rows only, either as once, few or many, or as a class for expanded clones.

D gene: TRBD1; V gene: TRBV27; clone size: many; J gene: TRBJ1-2; CDR3 DNA: TGTGCCAGCAGTTGGACAGGGGTGGGAGCTAACTATGGCTACACCTTC; CDR3 protein: CASSWTGVGANYGYTF
D gene: -; V gene: TRBV3-1; clone size: -; J gene: TRBJ2-1; CDR3 DNA: TGTGCCAGCAGCCAACTCCTCCTAAGCGAGAAGTTCTTC; CDR3 protein: CASSQLLLSEKFF
D gene: -; V gene: TRBV7-2; clone size: many; J gene: TRBJ2-3; CDR3 DNA: TGTGCCAGCAGCCCGGCAAGCGGGCGCACAGATACGCAGTATTTT; CDR3 protein: CASSPASGRTDTQYF
D gene: TRBD2; V gene: TRBV28; clone size: -; J gene: TRBJ2-5; CDR3 DNA: TGTGCCAGCAGTTCCCCCCCCGCGGGAGTTAAAGAGGCCCAGTACTTC; CDR3 protein: CASSSPPAGVKEAQYF
D gene: -; V gene: TRBV20-1; clone size: -; J gene: TRBJ1-2; CDR3 DNA: TGCAGTGCTAGTGTCCGTCGGGGCTGGGACTATGGCTACACCTTC; CDR3 protein: CSASVRRGWDYGYTF
D gene: TRBD2; V gene: TRBV10-3; clone size: -; J gene: TRBJ2-7; CDR3 DNA: TGTGCCATCATTGAGGGACTAGCGGGATCAAGCGAGCAGTACTTC; CDR3 protein: CAIIEGLAGSSEQYF
D gene: TRBD1; V gene: TRBV7-9; clone size: -; J gene: TRBJ1-4; CDR3 DNA: TGTGCCAGCAGCTCAGGGACAGGTCTCGAAAAACTGTTTTTT; CDR3 protein: CASSSGTGLEKLFF
D gene: -; V gene: TRBV12-3/TRBV12-4; clone size: -; J gene: TRBJ1-2; CDR3 DNA: TGTGCCAGCAGTTTTAAGGGAGTAGGCTATGTCTACACATTC; CDR3 protein: CASSFKGVGYVYTF
D gene: TRBD1; V gene: TRBV6-6; clone size: -; J gene: TRBJ2-2; CDR3 DNA: TGTGCCAGCAGTCCCACCGGGACAGGGCGGGTCGGGGAGCTGTTTTTT; CDR3 protein: CASSPTGTGRVGELFF
D gene: -; V gene: TRBV7-9; clone size: few; J gene: TRBJ1-1; CDR3 DNA: TGTGCCAGCAGCTTAGATGCGAGCACTGAAGCTTTCTTT; CDR3 protein: CASSLDASTEAFF
D gene: -; V gene: TRBV14; clone size: once; J gene: TRBJ2-1; CDR3 DNA: TGTGCCAGCAGCCAAGACGAGAGGGCAGGTGAGCAGTTCTTC; CDR3 protein: CASSQDERAGEQFF
D gene: -; V gene: TRBV29-1; clone size: -; J gene: TRBJ1-3; CDR3 DNA: TGCAGCGTTGGGACCTCTGGAAACACCATATATTTT; CDR3 protein: CSVGTSGNTIYF
D gene: TRBD1; V gene: TRBV4-1; clone size: -; J gene: TRBJ1-3; CDR3 DNA: TGTGCCAGCAGCCAAGATATGACGGGGACAGGCTCTGGAAACACCATATATTTT; CDR3 protein: CASSQDMTGTGSGNTIYF
D gene: -; V gene: TRBV4-1; clone size: -; J gene: TRBJ2-3; CDR3 DNA: TGCGCCAGCAGCCAAGAAGGAGATTTATGGGATACGCAGTATTTT; CDR3 protein: CASSQEGDLWDTQYF
D gene: -; V gene: TRBV20-1; clone size: few; J gene: TRBJ2-3; CDR3 DNA: TGCAGTGCTAGAGTGAATACGCAGTATTTT; CDR3 protein: CSARVNTQYF
D gene: -; V gene: TRBV12-3/TRBV12-4; clone size: -; J gene: TRBJ1-1; CDR3 DNA: TGTGCCAGCGCAAAGTTCCCTGAAGCGTTCTTT; CDR3 protein: CASAKFPEAFF
D gene: -; V gene: TRBV7-6; clone size: -; J gene: TRBJ1-5; CDR3 DNA: TGTGCCAGCATCTTAGAGGGGATCAATCAGCCCCAGCATTTT; CDR3 protein: CASILEGINQPQHF
D gene: -; V gene: TRBV7-8; clone size: many; J gene: TRBJ2-3; CDR3 DNA: TGTGCCAGCAGCTTAGAATCGGCCATGGCGTGGTCTACAGATACGCAGTATTTT; CDR3 protein: CASSLESAMAWSTDTQYF